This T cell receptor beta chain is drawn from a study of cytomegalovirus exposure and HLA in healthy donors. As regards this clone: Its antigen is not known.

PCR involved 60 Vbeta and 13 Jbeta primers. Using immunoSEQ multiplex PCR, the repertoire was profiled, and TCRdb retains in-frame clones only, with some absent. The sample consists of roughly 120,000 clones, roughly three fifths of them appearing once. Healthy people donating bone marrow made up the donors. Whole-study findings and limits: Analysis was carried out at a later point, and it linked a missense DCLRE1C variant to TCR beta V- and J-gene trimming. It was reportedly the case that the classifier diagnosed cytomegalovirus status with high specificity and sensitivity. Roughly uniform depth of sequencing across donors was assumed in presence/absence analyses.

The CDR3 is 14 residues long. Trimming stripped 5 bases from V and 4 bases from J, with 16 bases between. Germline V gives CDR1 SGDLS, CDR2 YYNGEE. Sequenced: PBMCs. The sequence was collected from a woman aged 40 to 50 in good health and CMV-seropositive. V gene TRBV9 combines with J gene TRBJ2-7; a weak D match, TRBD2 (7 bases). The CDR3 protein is CASSIRGGEYEQYF. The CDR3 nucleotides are TGTGCCAGCAGTATTCGCGGGGGCGAGTACGAGCAGTACTTC. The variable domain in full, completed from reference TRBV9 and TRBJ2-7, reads DSGVTQTPKHLITATGQRVTLRCSPRSGDLSVYWYQQSLDQGLQFLIQYYNGEERAKGNILERFSAQQFPDLHSELNLSSLELGDSALYFCASSIRGGEYEQYFGPGTRLTVT.